The sequence of this TCR beta chain was determined in a study of shared clonotypes between healthy human individuals. Study information: There were three CD4 naive, three CD4 memory, two CD8 naive and one CD8 memory plates per donor. Broader study findings: Generation probabilities of non-shared clonotypes were lower (relative to those shared by all four donors). Represented diversity, genetic and exposure-history alike, was limited by few donors. Researchers sampled only blood; tissue repertoires likely differ.

CDR3 size: 14 residues. With 2 bases removed from V and 1 base from J, the gap between germline ends came to 9 bases. Germline V gives CDR1 SGHNT, CDR2 YYREEE (reference sequence). Concerning this clone itself: As yet, its antigen is unknown.

The method was immunoSEQ multiplex PCR; TCRdb's version includes in-frame clones alone and lacks a portion of them. Among 2 million to 3 million clones listed, over 85% were seen once. The sample taken for sequencing was naive CD4+ T cells from PBMCs. Subset reported: CD45RA+ positively selected. The V gene is TRBV5-4, the J gene TRBJ1-1; tentatively, D is TRBD1 (5 bases). This receptor was identified in a man in his late teens or twenties in good health. Some clones in this sample may be carry-over from other donors' samples. For the CDR3, the DNA is TGTGCCAGCAGCTTACCCGGGGCGAACACTGAAGCTTTCTTT. It is translated as CASSLPGANTEAFF.